These 31 T cell receptor beta chains originate from one sample sequenced in a study of control samples from healthy donors and cancer patients. Assay: immunoSEQ multiplex PCR; the TCRdb copy retains only in-frame clones and omits some. The sample lists 100,000 to 150,000 clones, over 80% seen once, with 0.55% to 0.65% in the top ten. The sequenced sample consisted of PBMCs. The receptors originated from an elderly man with head and neck cancer.

The chain links TRBV28 to TRBJ1-1; D may be TRBD1 (5 bases). The V and J ends lost 4 bases and 2 bases respectively, with 14 bases between them. The CDR3 loop spans 15 amino acids. Germline CDR1 and CDR2: MDHEN and SYDVKM. This CDR3 reads CASSSPGGSNTEAFF. Written as DNA, the CDR3 is TGTGCCAGCAGTTCCCCTGGGGGATCCAACACTGAAGCTTTCTTT.

Only a few counts were recorded for this clone. The V gene is TRBV25-1, the J gene TRBJ2-7, with D tentatively TRBD1 (6 bases). The V and J ends lost 6 bases and 0 bases respectively, with 12 bases between them. The length of the CDR3 is 14 residues. The germline CDR1 and CDR2 sequences are MGHDK and SYGVNS. The CDR3 DNA is TGTGCCAGCAGGGGGGCGCAAGCCTCCTACGAGCAGTACTTC. Residues: CASRGAQASYEQYF.

This clone was seen a single time. The CDR3 loop reads CASSQDDGSSGNTIYF. The CDR3, as DNA: TGCGCCAGCAGCCAAGACGACGGGAGCTCTGGAAACACCATATATTTT. The J gene is TRBJ1-3, the V gene TRBV4-3; D unclear. CDR1 is LGHNA and CDR2 is YSLEER in the germline V gene. CDR3 length equals 16 residues. Trimming cost V 0 bases and J 0 bases, with 9 bases left between them.

The CDR3 spells CASSPGTLSSYEQYF. The CDR3 DNA is TGTGCCAGCAGCCCAGGGACATTGAGCTCCTACGAGCAGTACTTC. The rearrangement links TRBV7-2 to TRBJ2-7; weak D call: TRBD1 (6 bases). Germline V CDR1 and CDR2: SGHTA, FQGNSA. CDR3 length equals 15 residues. Deletions cut 5 bases from V and 0 bases from J, with 14 bases between.

The chain joins TRBV4-2 to TRBJ2-7; maybe TRBD2 (5 bases). Germline CDR1 reads LGHNA; CDR2 reads YNFKEQ. The CDR3 loop spans 15 amino acids. Trimming left V 1 base short and J 3 bases short, with 13 bases between. Here the CDR3 reads CASSQVNFRGYEQYF. In nucleotides, the CDR3 is TGTGCCAGCAGCCAAGTCAACTTTCGGGGCTACGAGCAGTACTTC.

J is TRBJ1-1 and V is TRBV10-3, with 7 nucleotides matching TRBD1. Germline V gene sequence: CDR1 ENHRY, CDR2 SYGVKD. The ends lost 4 bases at V and 4 bases at J; junction bases unmatched: 12. The CDR3 totals 16 residues. CDR3 sequence: CAISGPGRGGTTEAFF. The CDR3 nucleotides read TGTGCCATCAGTGGACCCGGGCGAGGGGGCACCACTGAAGCTTTCTTT.

V usage is TRBV7-2 and J usage is TRBJ2-7, with D hard to call. CDR1 is SGHTA and CDR2 is FQGNSA in the germline V gene. This CDR3 contains 11 residues. V gave up 2 bases and J gave up 5 bases, with 4 bases separating them. CDR3 protein: CASSLSDEQYF. The CDR3 DNA reads as TGTGCCAGCAGCTTATCTGACGAGCAGTACTTC.

Remarks on this clone: One end of the junction is discordant with germline, which a read error may explain. Here the CDR3 DNA reads TGCGCCAGCCGTGAATACGAGCAGTACTTC. Protein product: CASREYEQYF. J is TRBJ2-7 and V is TRBV10-1; no definite D call. The length of the CDR3 is 10 residues. CDR1 is WNHNN, CDR2 SYGVQD, per germline (reference sequence).

The chain has TRBV7-2 and TRBJ1-2; 12 bases match TRBD1. J was trimmed by 7 bases and V by 1 base; bases with no gene match: 4. Germline CDR1 and CDR2: SGHTA and FQGNSA. This CDR3 is built from 15 residues. CDR3 sequence reads: CASSLVGTGGAGYTF. The CDR3, as DNA: TGTGCCAGCAGCTTAGTGGGGACAGGGGGCGCTGGCTACACCTTC.

The gene calls are TRBV6-5 and TRBJ2-1, with D tentatively TRBD1 (6 bases). Germline loops: CDR1 MNHEY, CDR2 SVGAGI. The CDR3 sequence is 15 residues long. Trimming took 9 bases from V and 3 from J, leaving 18 bases between them. CDR3: CASFRTASNYNEQFF. The CDR3 nucleotides read TGTGCCAGTTTTCGGACAGCGTCAAACTACAATGAGCAGTTCTTC.

The chain carries TRBV3-1 (or the pseudogene TRBV3-2) and TRBJ1-2, with D perhaps matching TRBD1 (5 bases). Germline CDR1 is LGHDT and CDR2 is YNNKEL (reference sequence). Trimming cost V 1 base and J 6 bases, with 15 bases left between them. CDR3 length: 15 amino acids. The CDR3 here is CASSQGGRKIHGYTF. The CDR3 coding sequence is TGTGCCAGCAGCCAAGGGGGCAGGAAGATCCATGGCTACACCTTC.

V is TRBV12-5 and J is TRBJ2-1; the D is unclear. The V end lost 7 bases, the J end lost 1 base, and 11 bases lay between the germline ends. Per germline, CDR1 LGHNT and CDR2 FRNRAP. This CDR3 has 14 amino acids. CDR3 sequence: CASAWTESYNEQFF. For the CDR3, the DNA is TGTGCTAGTGCTTGGACGGAATCCTACAATGAGCAGTTCTTC.

The rearrangement joins TRBV28 to TRBJ2-1, with D unclear. CDR1 MDHEN and CDR2 SYDVKM come from the germline V gene. The V end was cut by 4 bases, the J end by 0 bases, with 7 bases between. CDR3 length: 14 amino acids. CDR3 DNA sequence: TGTGCCAGCAGTTCTAGGAGCTCCTACAATGAGCAGTTCTTC. Translated, it gives CASSSRSSYNEQFF.

This chain uses TRBV7-6 with TRBJ2-1; D might be TRBD1 or TRBD2, each matching 6 bases. There are 17 residues in the CDR3. The germline V and J ends were trimmed by 5 bases and 6 bases, with 23 bases remaining between them. Per germline, CDR1 SGHVS and CDR2 FNYEAQ. The CDR3 DNA is TGTGCCAGCAGCCCCAGGGGAGCGGGTCTTATACGCAATGAGCAGTTCTTC. Its protein product is CASSPRGAGLIRNEQFF.

This clone was counted once. The chain joins TRBV7-2 to TRBJ1-5; maybe TRBD1 (5 bases). Germline V gene lookup returns CDR1 SGHTA and CDR2 FQGNSA. Trimming removed 5 bases from V and 9 bases from J, with 14 bases in between. The CDR3 is made up of 13 amino acids. CDR3 bases: TGTGCCAGCAGCCGCCCGCCCCAGGGGCCCCAGCATTTT. Translation gives CASSRPPQGPQHF.

The table lists this clone with a count of one. The chain has TRBV18 and TRBJ2-2; unclear D gene. The V and J ends lost 1 base and 1 base respectively, with 7 bases between them. The CDR3 contains 15 residues. CDR1 is KGHSH and CDR2 is LQKENI in the germline V gene. The CDR3 reads CASSPLQRNTGELFF. The CDR3 DNA reads TGTGCCAGCTCACCACTTCAGCGGAACACCGGGGAGCTGTTTTTT.

This clone was recorded once. The chain carries TRBV10-1 and TRBJ2-2; D ambiguous. Trimming left V 3 bases short and J 7 bases short, with 15 bases between. The CDR3 runs 15 residues. Per germline, CDR1 WNHNN and CDR2 SYGVQD (reference sequence). CDR3 bases: TGCGCCAGCAGTGAAGTGTTAGGGTTCGGCGGGGAGCTGTTTTTT. Translation gives CASSEVLGFGGELFF.

This clone came up a few times. The chain recombines TRBV6-5 with TRBJ2-7; maybe TRBD1 (7 bases). Trimming took 7 bases from V and 2 from J, leaving 18 bases between them. The CDR3 sequence is 15 residues long. Germline CDR1 is MNHEY and CDR2 is SVGAGI. CDR3 sequence reads: CASTLRQGGPYEQYF. As DNA, the CDR3 is TGTGCCAGCACCCTGCGACAGGGAGGCCCCTACGAGCAGTACTTC.

This clone showed up just once. The V gene is TRBV12-2, the J gene TRBJ1-4. TRBV12-2 is given as a pseudogene. CDR3 size: 17 residues. CDR3 nucleotides: TGTGCAAGTCGCTTAGCCGGGCGGAGGGGAAATAATGAAAAACTGTTTTTT. Translating gives CASRLAGRRGNNEKLFF.

J is TRBJ2-2 and V is TRBV5-1; D gene unclear. Germline V CDR1 and CDR2: SGHRS, YFSETQ. The CDR3 runs to 15 residues. Trimming removed 0 bases at V and 4 bases at J, with 10 bases between. The CDR3 DNA reads TGCGCCAGCAGCTTGGGAGCGAGATCCACCGGGGAGCTGTTTTTT. Protein sequence: CASSLGARSTGELFF.

V gene TRBV18 combines with J gene TRBJ2-6, with 9 bases that match TRBD1. V dropped 3 bases and J dropped 2; count of bases not matched to a gene: 14. Germline CDR1 and CDR2: KGHSH and LQKENI. The length of the CDR3 is 20 residues. CDR3 loop: CASSPYRPGQGTAGANVLTF. The CDR3 DNA follows: TGTGCCAGCTCACCCTACCGCCCGGGACAGGGAACGGCTGGGGCCAACGTCCTGACTTTC.

This chain uses TRBV6-5 with TRBJ1-2; a weak D match, TRBD1 (6 bases). The CDR3 contains 12 residues. Germline V gene data show CDR1 as MNHEY and CDR2 as SVGAGI. V lost 6 bases and J lost 14, with 19 bases in between. CDR3: CASRDSDRPITF. As DNA, the CDR3 is TGTGCCAGCAGGGATTCCGACAGGCCGATTACCTTC.

V usage is TRBV4-1 and J usage is TRBJ1-1; the match to TRBD1 covers 9 bases. The trim removed 1 base at V and 5 bases at J, leaving 5 bases unmatched. The CDR3 has 15 residues. Germline loops: CDR1 MGHRA, CDR2 YSYEKL. CDR3 residues: CASSQVTGGVTEAFF. CDR3 nucleotides: TGCGCCAGCAGCCAAGTGACAGGGGGAGTAACTGAAGCTTTCTTT.

In this sample, this clone turned up once. V gene TRBV11-2 combines with J gene TRBJ2-2; 9 nucleotides line up with TRBD2. Germline values: CDR1 SGHAT, CDR2 FQNNGV. With 3 bases clipped from V and 1 base from J, the junction kept 9 bases outside the gene matches. The CDR3 is made up of 18 amino acids. In nucleotides, the CDR3 is TGTGCCAGCAGCTTCGGGGTGGGGCGGGAGGGGAACACCGGGGAGCTGTTTTTT. This sequence encodes CASSFGVGREGNTGELFF.

This chain connects TRBV20-1 to TRBJ2-5, with 9 bases identical to TRBD2. The CDR3 runs 15 residues. Germline trimming cut 3 bases from V and 7 bases from J; bases unmatched to any gene: 12. CDR1 and CDR2 (germline): DFQATT, SNEGSKA (reference sequence). CDR3 protein: CSASGLAGVEATQYF. The DNA for the CDR3 is TGCAGTGCTAGTGGGTTAGCGGGGGTTGAGGCGACCCAGTACTTC.

J is TRBJ2-1 and V is TRBV19, with TRBD2 matching 12 bases. CDR1 and CDR2 (germline): LNHDA, SQIVND (reference sequence). J lost 5 bases, V lost 6 bases, and 8 bases had no gene match. This CDR3 contains 16 residues. This CDR3 reads CASRTLAGGPHNEQFF. In DNA, the CDR3 is TGTGCCAGTAGGACCCTAGCGGGAGGGCCTCACAATGAGCAGTTCTTC. The complete variable domain, with remaining parts taken from reference TRBV19 and TRBJ2-1, reads DGGITQSPKYLFRKEGQNVTLSCEQNLNHDAMYWYRQDPGQGLRLIYYSQIVNDFQKGDIAEGYSVSREKKESFPLTVTSAQKNPTAFYLCASRTLAGGPHNEQFFGPGTRLTVL.

The J gene is TRBJ1-1, the V gene TRBV6-6; D is undetermined. V was shortened by 4 bases and J by 2 bases, with 17 bases between the two germline ends. Per the germline V gene, CDR1 is MNHNY and CDR2 is SVGAGI (reference sequence). CDR3 size: 16 residues. The CDR3 reads CASSSQLIQRNTEAFF. The DNA of the CDR3 is TGTGCCAGCAGTTCTCAACTCATTCAGCGAAACACTGAAGCTTTCTTT.

The rearrangement joins TRBV21-1 to TRBJ1-6; TRBD1 is the table's D call, not checked against the DNA. TRBV21-1 is termed a pseudogene. The CDR3 runs 13 residues. CDR3 residues: CARRPGPNSPLHF. DNA of the CDR3: TGTGCCAGGCGCCCAGGGCCCAATTCACCCCTCCACTTT.

V and J are TRBV7-8 and TRBJ2-7, with D uncertain. Germline loops: CDR1 SGHVS, CDR2 FQNEAQ. The V gene lost 3 bases and the J gene lost 2 bases, with 8 bases spanning the gap. The CDR3 length is 13 residues. CDR3 loop: CASSFWRTYEQYF. In nucleotides, the CDR3 is TGTGCCAGCAGCTTTTGGAGAACCTACGAGCAGTACTTC.

The chain joins TRBV29-1 to TRBJ2-4; 7 bases agree with TRBD1. The CDR3 covers 18 residues. Germline CDR1 reads SQVTM; CDR2 reads ANQGSEA. J lost 1 base, V lost 6 bases, and 18 bases had no gene match. This chain's CDR3 is CSVLVRDSPSLAKNIQYF. CDR3 in DNA: TGCAGCGTCCTCGTGAGGGACAGTCCTTCTCTGGCCAAAAACATTCAGTACTTC.

The chain combines TRBV4-1 with TRBJ1-1, with TRBD1 matching over 9 bases. Unmatched junction bases numbered 12, after V lost 5 bases and J lost 5 bases. Germline CDR1 reads MGHRA; CDR2 reads YSYEKL. This CDR3 spans 16 amino acids. The CDR3 DNA sequence: TGCGCCAGCAGCGCCAGAGAACAGGGGGCGGGAACTGAAGCTTTCTTT. Its translation: CASSAREQGAGTEAFF.